This T cell receptor (beta chain) was recovered during a study of cytomegalovirus exposure and HLA in healthy donors. Comment on this clone: What it binds is not known.

The V gene's germline CDR1 is SGHRS and CDR2 YFSETQ. The length of the CDR3 is 14 residues. V was shortened by 0 bases and J by 0 bases, with 7 bases between the two germline ends. Study outcomes and limitations: The classifier, whose performance was assessed in both the original and validation cohorts, reportedly diagnosed cytomegalovirus status with high specificity and sensitivity. Later analysis associated a missense DCLRE1C variant with TCR beta V- and J-gene trimming. Previously analyzed data showed that most TCR beta V segments were productive at a frequency of about 87% or about 30%. Common viral pathogens were later found to be apparently linked to several of the most significant clusters.

PCR used 60 Vbeta primers and 13 Jbeta primers. The assay was immunoSEQ multiplex PCR, and TCRdb's table has in-frame clones only and misses some. In all, the sample yields roughly 60,000 clones. The genes are TRBV5-1 and TRBJ2-7; maybe TRBD1 (5 bases). The sample consisted of PBMCs. The origin of this receptor is a woman aged 18-29 years in good health and CMV-seronegative. The CDR3 sequence: CASSLGTTSYEQYF. Here the CDR3 DNA reads TGCGCCAGCAGCTTGGGGACAACCTCCTACGAGCAGTACTTC.